The 3 T cell receptor beta chains below come from one sample, sequenced in a study of neoadjuvant anti-PD-1 for oral cavity cancer. TCRdb keeps only in-frame clones here, not all; method: immunoSEQ multiplex PCR. The sample holds roughly 34,000 clones; roughly 89% are singletons and the top ten take 3.5%. Source: PBMCs, taken before nivolumab (anti-PD-1) treatment. These TCRs come from a person between 40 and 80 years old with oral cavity squamous cell carcinoma.

J is TRBJ1-1 and V is TRBV11-2; unclear D gene. The CDR3 spans 15 residues. CDR1 and CDR2 (germline): SGHAT, FQNNGV. V was pared by 0 bases and J by 4 bases, with 12 bases between. The CDR3 sequence is CASSLDIWSTTEAFF. The CDR3 DNA sequence: TGTGCCAGCAGCTTAGATATCTGGTCTACCACTGAAGCTTTCTTT.

This clone occurred a few times. This chain uses TRBV29-1 with TRBJ1-2, with D perhaps matching TRBD1 (6 bases). Trimming took off 3 bases at V and 4 bases at J, with 12 bases between the two ends. Looked up from germline, CDR1 is SQVTM and CDR2 is ANQGSEA. The CDR3 contains 13 residues. The CDR3 loop is CSVEGGGFYGYTF. The CDR3 region has the DNA TGCAGCGTTGAGGGGGGCGGGTTCTATGGCTACACCTTC.

V is TRBV6-6 and J is TRBJ2-5, with D unresolved. Trimming left V 10 bases short and J 1 base short, with 13 bases between. CDR3 size: 13 residues. Germline V lookup: CDR1 MNHNY, CDR2 SVGAGI (reference sequence). The CDR3, as DNA: TGTGCCACCCAAGGGCCGGTCCAAGAGACCCAGTACTTC. Amino acid sequence: CATQGPVQETQYF.